This T cell receptor beta chain was observed in a study of blood T cell repertoires in COVID-19. This clone was observed once. Using immunoSEQ multiplex PCR, the repertoire was profiled, and TCRdb retains in-frame clones only, with some absent. The profile covers about 130,000 clones, with approximately 80% appearing a single time and 9.2% taken by the ten largest. The clonotype was recovered from a man aged 45-60 years who had recovered from COVID-19. Sequenced material: PBMCs or T cells enriched from blood (not recorded which).

The CDR3 region has the DNA TGTGCCAGCAGGGCTATAGACAGCTATAACTATGGCTACACCTTC. Translated: CASRAIDSYNYGYTF. The chain is built from TRBV13 and TRBJ1-2, with D possibly matching TRBD1 (5 bases). The germline V gene has CDR1 PRHDT and CDR2 FYEKMQ (reference sequence). The V gene lost 6 bases and the J gene lost 1 base, with 15 bases spanning the gap. The CDR3 spans 15 residues.